The subject of this entry is one TCR beta chain. Its antigen is still unknown. The CDR3 has 12 residues. V was cut by 4 bases and J by 0 bases, with 7 bases left in between. The germline CDR1 and CDR2 sequences are SQVTM and ANQGSEA. This entry belongs to a study of blood T cells in healthy people across ages. As for the study in general: Capturing about one barcoded beta molecule per two T cells was achieved by template switching. The study, taken as a whole, reports: Roughly linearly, TCR beta diversity per million T cells fell as age increased.

Per-sample PBMC isolation yielded at least 6.5 million cells. No fewer than 5.5 micrograms of total RNA were isolated from every sample. It was with a sample-barcoded 5' primer and a J-beta primer mix that a second PCR of roughly 7 to 12 cycles was run. MiXCR was run by TCRdb on the 5' RACE reads, yielding one entry per CDR3 protein. This sample has around 1,600,000 distinct CDR3 sequences, with 35% to 45% found just once. The material sequenced was blood. This receptor was identified in a woman under 30 in good health. The chain carries TRBV29-1 and TRBJ2-7, with D unclear. CDR3 loop: CSVVYGSYEQYF. As DNA, the CDR3 is TGCAGCGTTGTGTACGGCTCCTACGAGCAGTACTTC.